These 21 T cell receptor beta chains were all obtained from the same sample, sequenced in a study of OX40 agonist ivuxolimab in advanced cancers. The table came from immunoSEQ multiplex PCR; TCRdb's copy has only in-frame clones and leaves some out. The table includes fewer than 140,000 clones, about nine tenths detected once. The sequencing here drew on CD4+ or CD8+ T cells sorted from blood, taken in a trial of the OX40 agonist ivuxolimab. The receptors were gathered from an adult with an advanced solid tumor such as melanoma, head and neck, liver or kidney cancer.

The CDR3 region is CAISPETGWGYTF. Written as DNA, the CDR3 is TGTGCCATCAGCCCAGAGACAGGGTGGGGCTACACCTTC. The J gene is TRBJ1-2, the V gene TRBV6-5, with 7 positions matching TRBD1. Germline trimming cut 10 bases from V and 8 bases from J; bases unmatched to any gene: 13. The CDR3 is made up of 13 amino acids. Germline CDR1 and CDR2: MNHEY and SVGAGI.

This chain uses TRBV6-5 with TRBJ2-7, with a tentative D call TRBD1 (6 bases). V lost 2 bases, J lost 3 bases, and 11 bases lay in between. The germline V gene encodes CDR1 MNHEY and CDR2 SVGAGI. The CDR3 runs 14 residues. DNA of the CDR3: TGTGCCAGCAGTTACACAGGGACCCACTACGAGCAGTACTTC. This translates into CASSYTGTHYEQYF.

Written as DNA, the CDR3 is TGTGCCAGCCCGCCGGGCTCCGGAGAACCTCCCAATGAGCAGTTCTTC. Protein: CASPPGSGEPPNEQFF. The rearrangement joins TRBV28 to TRBJ2-1; D gene uncertain. The CDR3 has 16 residues. The V end lost 8 bases, the J end lost 6 bases, and 23 bases lay between the germline ends. Germline V gene lookup returns CDR1 MDHEN and CDR2 SYDVKM.

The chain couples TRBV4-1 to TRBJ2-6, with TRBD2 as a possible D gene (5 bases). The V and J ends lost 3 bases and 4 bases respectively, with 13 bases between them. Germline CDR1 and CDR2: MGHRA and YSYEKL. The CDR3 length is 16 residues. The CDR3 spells CASSHPSRVGANVLTF. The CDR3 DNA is TGCGCCAGCAGCCATCCTTCGAGGGTCGGGGCCAACGTCCTGACTTTC.

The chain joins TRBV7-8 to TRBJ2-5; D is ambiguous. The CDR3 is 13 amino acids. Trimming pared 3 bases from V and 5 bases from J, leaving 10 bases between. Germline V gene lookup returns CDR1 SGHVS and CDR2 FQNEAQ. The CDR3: CASSLGFFETQYF. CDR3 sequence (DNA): TGTGCCAGCAGCTTGGGCTTTTTTGAGACCCAGTACTTC.

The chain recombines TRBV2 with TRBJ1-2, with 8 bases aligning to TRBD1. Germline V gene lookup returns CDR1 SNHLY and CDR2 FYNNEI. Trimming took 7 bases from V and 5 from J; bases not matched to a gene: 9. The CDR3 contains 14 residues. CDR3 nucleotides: TGTGCCAGCACAGGACAGGGCCTAGGGTATGGCTACACCTTC. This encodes CASTGQGLGYGYTF. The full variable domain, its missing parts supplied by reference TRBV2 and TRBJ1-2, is EPEVTQTPSHQVTQMGQEVILRCVPISNHLYFYWYRQILGQKVEFLVSFYNNEISEKSEIFDDQFSVERPDGSNFTLKIRSTKLEDSAMYFCASTGQGLGYGYTFGSGTRLTVV.

CDR3: CASRGGGDYEQYF. The CDR3, as DNA: TGTGCCAGCAGGGGCGGGGGGGACTACGAGCAGTACTTC. The chain employs TRBV28 and TRBJ2-7; 9 bases match TRBD2. CDR3 size: 13 residues. Germline-derived CDR1 and CDR2 are MDHEN and SYDVKM. With V trimmed by 6 bases and J by 3 bases, 3 bases remained unmatched.

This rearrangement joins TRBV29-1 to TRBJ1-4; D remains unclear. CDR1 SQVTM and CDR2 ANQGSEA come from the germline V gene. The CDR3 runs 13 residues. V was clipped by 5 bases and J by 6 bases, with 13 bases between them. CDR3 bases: TGCAGCGTTCCCGGGTCGAGCGATGAAAAACTGTTTTTT. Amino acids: CSVPGSSDEKLFF.

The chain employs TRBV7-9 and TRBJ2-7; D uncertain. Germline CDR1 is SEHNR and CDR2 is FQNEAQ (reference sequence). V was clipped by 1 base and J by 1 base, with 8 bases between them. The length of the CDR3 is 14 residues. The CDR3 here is CASSLEQESYEQYF. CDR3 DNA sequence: TGTGCCAGCAGCTTAGAGCAGGAATCCTACGAGCAGTACTTC.

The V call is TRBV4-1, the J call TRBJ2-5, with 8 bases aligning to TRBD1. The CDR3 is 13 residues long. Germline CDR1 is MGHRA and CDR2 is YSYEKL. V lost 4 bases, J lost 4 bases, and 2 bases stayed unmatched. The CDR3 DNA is TGCGCCAGCAGCCCACAGGGGGGAGAGACCCAGTACTTC. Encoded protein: CASSPQGGETQYF.

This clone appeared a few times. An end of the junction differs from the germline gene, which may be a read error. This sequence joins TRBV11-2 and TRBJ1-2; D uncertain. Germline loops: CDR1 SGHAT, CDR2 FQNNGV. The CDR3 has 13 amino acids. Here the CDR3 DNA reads TGTGCCAGCAGCCTAGAGGTTAGCTATGGCTACACCTTC. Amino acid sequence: CASSLEVSYGYTF.

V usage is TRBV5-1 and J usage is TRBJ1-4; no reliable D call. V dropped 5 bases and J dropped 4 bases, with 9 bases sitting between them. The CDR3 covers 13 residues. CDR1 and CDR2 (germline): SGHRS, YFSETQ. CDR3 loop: CASRPALNEKLFF. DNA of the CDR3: TGCGCCAGCAGGCCAGCACTTAATGAAAAACTGTTTTTT.

The CDR3, as DNA: TGTGCCAGCAGCTTAGGATGGGGTACCTCTACTGGGGCCAACGTCCTGACTTTC. Its protein is CASSLGWGTSTGANVLTF. This rearrangement joins TRBV7-2 to TRBJ2-6; D uncertain. CDR1 SGHTA and CDR2 FQGNSA come from the germline V gene. The CDR3 has 18 amino acids. Between the trimmed V and J ends, which lost 1 base and 2 bases, there was a span of 15 bases.

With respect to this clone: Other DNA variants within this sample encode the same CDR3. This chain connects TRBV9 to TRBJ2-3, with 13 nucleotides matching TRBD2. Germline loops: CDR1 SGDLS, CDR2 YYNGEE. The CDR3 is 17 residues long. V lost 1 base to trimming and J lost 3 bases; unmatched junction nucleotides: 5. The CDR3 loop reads CASSVTSGGARTDTQYF. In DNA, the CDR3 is TGTGCCAGCAGCGTAACTAGCGGGGGGGCTCGGACAGATACGCAGTATTTT.

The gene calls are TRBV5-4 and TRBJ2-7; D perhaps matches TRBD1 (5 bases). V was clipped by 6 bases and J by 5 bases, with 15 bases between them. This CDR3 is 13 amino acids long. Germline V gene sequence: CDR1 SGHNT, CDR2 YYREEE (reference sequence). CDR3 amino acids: CASTLQGGHEQYF. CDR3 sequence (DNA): TGTGCCAGCACCCTCCAGGGCGGCCACGAGCAGTACTTC. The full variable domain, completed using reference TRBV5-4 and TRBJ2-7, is ETGVTQSPTHLIKTRGQQVTLRCSSQSGHNTVSWYQQALGQGPQFIFQYYREEENGRGNFPPRFSGLQFPNYSSELNVNALELDDSALYLCASTLQGGHEQYFGPGTRLTVT.

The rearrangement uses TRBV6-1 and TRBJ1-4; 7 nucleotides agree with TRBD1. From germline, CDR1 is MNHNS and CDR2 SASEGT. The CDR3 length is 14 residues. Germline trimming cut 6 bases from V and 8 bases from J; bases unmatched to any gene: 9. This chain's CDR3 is CASRDTGQAEKLFF. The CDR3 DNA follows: TGTGCCAGCAGAGACACCGGACAGGCCGAAAAACTGTTTTTT.

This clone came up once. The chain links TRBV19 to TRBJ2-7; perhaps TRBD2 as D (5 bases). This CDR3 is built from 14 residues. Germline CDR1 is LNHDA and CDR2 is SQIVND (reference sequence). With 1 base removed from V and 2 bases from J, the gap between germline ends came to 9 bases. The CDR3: CASSIVGGPYEQYF. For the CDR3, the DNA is TGTGCCAGTAGTATAGTCGGCGGGCCCTACGAGCAGTACTTC.

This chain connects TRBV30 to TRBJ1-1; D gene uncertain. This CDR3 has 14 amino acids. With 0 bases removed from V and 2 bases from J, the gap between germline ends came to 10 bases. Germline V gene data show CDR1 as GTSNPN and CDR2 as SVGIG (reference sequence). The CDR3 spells CAWSVGLGNTEAFF. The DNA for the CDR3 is TGTGCCTGGAGTGTTGGGCTTGGCAACACTGAAGCTTTCTTT. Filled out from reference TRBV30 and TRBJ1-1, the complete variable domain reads SQTIHQWPATLVQPVGSPLSLECTVEGTSNPNLYWYRQAAGRGLQLLFYSVGIGQISSEVPQNLSASRPQDRQFILSSKKLLLSDSGFYLCAWSVGLGNTEAFFGQGTRLTVV.

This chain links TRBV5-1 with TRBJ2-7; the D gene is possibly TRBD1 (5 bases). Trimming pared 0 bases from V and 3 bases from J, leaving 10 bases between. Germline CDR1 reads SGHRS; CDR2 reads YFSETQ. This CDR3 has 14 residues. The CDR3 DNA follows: TGCGCCAGCAGCTTGGGACAGCCGGGCTACGAGCAGTACTTC. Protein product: CASSLGQPGYEQYF.

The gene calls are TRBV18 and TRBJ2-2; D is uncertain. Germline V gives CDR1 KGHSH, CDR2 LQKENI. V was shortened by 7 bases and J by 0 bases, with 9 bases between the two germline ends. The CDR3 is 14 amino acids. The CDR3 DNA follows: TGTGCCAGCTTCCCCTCCGCGAACACCGGGGAGCTGTTTTTT. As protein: CASFPSANTGELFF.

The chain's CDR3 is CASSGLQGVNTEAFF. CDR3 in DNA: TGTGCCAGCAGCGGCTTACAGGGGGTGAACACTGAAGCTTTCTTT. The gene calls are TRBV5-5 and TRBJ1-1, with 8 bases aligning to TRBD1. The junction had 5 bases not matched to a gene; V was cut back by 4 bases and J by 0 bases. Germline-derived CDR1 and CDR2 are SGHKS and YYEKEE (reference sequence). The CDR3 has 15 residues.